The rows below give T cell receptor beta chains drawn from one sample of a study of shared clonotypes between healthy human individuals. Method: immunoSEQ multiplex PCR; TCRdb's copy keeps in-frame clones and lacks some. The sample shows 2,500,000 or so clones, more than 85% of them seen only once. The sample comprised naive CD4+ T cells from PBMCs. The receptors here all came from a man aged 18 to 35 in good health. Some clones in this sample may be carry-over from other donors' samples. The CDR3 runs from the conserved cysteine through the conserved F or W. The D gene is left open where the match is weak. A row's size may be missing; if present it is once, few, many or a size class.

>TRBV19|.|TRBJ1-4|.
CASSIPRDEKLFF
TGTGCCAGTAGTATCCCCAGGGATGAAAAACTGTTTTTT
>TRBV7-2|once|TRBJ2-7|TRBD1
CASSFAGTGGYEQYF
TGTGCCAGCAGCTTCGCCGGGACAGGGGGCTACGAGCAGTACTTC
>TRBV7-2|.|TRBJ1-3|.
CASREGWGAGYTIYF
TGTGCCAGCAGGGAAGGATGGGGCGCGGGATACACCATATATTTT
>TRBV10-1|.|TRBJ1-1|TRBD1
CASSDTGVVTEAFF
TGCGCCAGCAGTGACACAGGGGTGGTCACTGAAGCTTTCTTT
>TRBV2|.|TRBJ1-5|.
CASSDSPTEALRGQPQHF
TGTGCCAGCAGTGATTCCCCTACAGAGGCCCTACGGGGTCAGCCCCAGCATTTT
>TRBV2|few|TRBJ1-4|.
CASSAHLRDEKLFF
TGTGCCAGCAGTGCACATTTGAGGGATGAAAAACTGTTTTTT
>TRBV28|.|TRBJ2-7|.
CASSFRWYEQYF
TGTGCCAGCAGCTTTAGGTGGTACGAGCAGTACTTC
>TRBV28|.|TRBJ2-7|.
CASTGRGIYEQYF
TGTGCCAGCACCGGAAGGGGAATCTACGAGCAGTACTTC
>TRBV5-1|.|TRBJ2-1|.
CASSLMVSGLGNEQFF
TGCGCCAGCAGCTTGATGGTCTCGGGTTTGGGCAATGAGCAGTTCTTC
>TRBV7-3|.|TRBJ2-7|TRBD1
CASSRDRGPYEQYF
TGTGCCAGCAGTCGGGACAGGGGGCCCTACGAGCAGTACTTC
>TRBV28|few|TRBJ1-2|.
CASSSNVGARTGYTF
TGTGCCAGCAGTTCTAACGTAGGGGCCCGTACCGGCTACACCTTC
>TRBV5-1|.|TRBJ1-1|TRBD1
CASRIDRGGLNTEAFF
TGCGCCAGCAGAATTGACAGGGGTGGTTTGAACACTGAAGCTTTCTTT
>TRBV14|once|TRBJ1-4|.
CASSPTRTTNEKLFF
TGTGCCAGCAGCCCGACTCGTACAACTAATGAAAAACTGTTTTTT
>TRBV5-6|.|TRBJ2-2|TRBD1
CASSLWQGADTGELFF
TGTGCCAGCAGCTTGTGGCAGGGGGCGGACACCGGGGAGCTGTTTTTT
>TRBV2|.|TRBJ2-3|TRBD1
CASSDRQGATDTQYF
TGTGCCAGCAGTGATCGGCAGGGGGCCACAGATACGCAGTATTTT
>TRBV18|.|TRBJ2-3|TRBD1
CASSRNRGSGDTQYF
TGTGCCAGCTCACGTAACAGGGGGTCGGGAGATACGCAGTATTTT
>TRBV7-9|.|TRBJ1-2|.
CASSHDTSYGYTF
TGTGCCAGCAGTCATGACACAAGCTATGGCTACACCTTC
>TRBV4-1|.|TRBJ1-2|.
CASSQAGPYGYTF
TGCGCCAGCAGCCAGGCCGGGCCCTATGGCTACACCTTC
>TRBV5-1|.|TRBJ2-3|.
CASSSGPRQGDTQYF
TGCGCCAGCAGCTCCGGACCACGCCAGGGGGATACGCAGTATTTT
>TRBV5-5|once|TRBJ1-1|TRBD1
CASSLLSGGTEAFF
TGTGCCAGCAGCTTGTTGTCAGGGGGCACTGAAGCTTTCTTT
>TRBV27|.|TRBJ1-2|TRBD1
CASSPDRTYGYTF
TGTGCCAGCAGTCCGGACAGGACTTATGGCTACACCTTC
>TRBV28|.|TRBJ1-1|TRBD1
CASSRQGGFEAFF
TGTGCCAGCAGCCGACAGGGGGGGTTTGAAGCTTTCTTT
>TRBV7-9|.|TRBJ2-5|.
CASSLGIAVETQYF
TGTGCCAGCAGCTTAGGGATTGCGGTGGAGACCCAGTACTTC
>TRBV18|.|TRBJ1-4|TRBD1
CASSPLQGAETNEKLFF
TGTGCCAGCTCACCACTGCAGGGGGCTGAGACTAATGAAAAACTGTTTTTT
>TRBV7-9|few|TRBJ1-1|TRBD1
CASSPTGRMNTEAFF
TGTGCCAGCAGCCCGACAGGGAGGATGAACACTGAAGCTTTCTTT
>TRBV28|.|TRBJ1-2|TRBD1
CASSLGGNYGYTF
TGTGCCAGCAGCTTAGGGGGCAACTATGGCTACACCTTC
>TRBV2|.|TRBJ2-1|TRBD2
CASKGTSNRGEQFF
TGTGCCAGCAAGGGGACTAGCAATAGGGGTGAGCAGTTCTTC
>TRBV28|.|TRBJ1-5|.
CASSLSKAYQPQHF
TGTGCCAGCAGTTTATCGAAGGCATATCAGCCCCAGCATTTT
>TRBV9|.|TRBJ2-3|.
CASSSSQGHRTDTQYF
TGTGCCAGCAGCTCGAGCCAGGGACATCGCACAGATACGCAGTATTTT
>TRBV18|.|TRBJ2-1|TRBD1
CASSHRGRGGYNEQFF
TGTGCCAGCTCGCACAGGGGGAGAGGGGGCTACAATGAGCAGTTCTTC
>TRBV29-1|.|TRBJ2-3|TRBD2
CSVDSGTDTQYF
TGCAGCGTTGATAGCGGGACAGATACGCAGTATTTT
>TRBV19|few|TRBJ1-1|.
CATLTPAPFTEAFF
TGTGCCACCCTAACCCCCGCACCGTTCACTGAAGCTTTCTTT
>TRBV5-1|.|TRBJ2-7|.
CASSFRYEQYF
TGCGCCAGCAGCTTTCGTTACGAGCAGTACTTC
>TRBV6-4|.|TRBJ2-2|.
CASRGEDMNTGELFF
TGTGCCAGCAGGGGAGAGGACATGAACACCGGGGAGCTGTTTTTT
>TRBV6-1|once|TRBJ2-7|.
CASSDFRVLPYEQYF
TGTGCCAGCAGTGATTTTAGGGTGTTGCCCTACGAGCAGTACTTC
>TRBV2|.|TRBJ2-1|.
CASRARDKHNEQFF
TGTGCCAGCAGGGCCCGGGACAAACACAATGAGCAGTTCTTC
>TRBV11-3|.|TRBJ2-1|.
CASSLGGLSYNEQFF
TGTGCCAGCAGCTTAGGTGGTTTATCCTACAATGAGCAGTTCTTC
>TRBV14|.|TRBJ2-2|.
CASSRAQGWELFF
TGTGCCAGCAGCCGGGCACAGGGTTGGGAGCTGTTTTTT
>TRBV7-6|.|TRBJ1-4|.
CASSLAEWSNEKLFF
TGTGCCAGCAGCTTAGCGGAATGGTCTAATGAAAAACTGTTTTTT
>TRBV29-1|.|TRBJ2-3|TRBD2
CSYGRAGPADTQYF
TGCAGCTACGGGAGGGCCGGGCCCGCAGATACGCAGTATTTT
>TRBV28|.|TRBJ2-5|.
CASCQAGQETQYF
TGTGCCAGCTGCCAGGCAGGGCAAGAGACCCAGTACTTC